A selection of T cell receptor beta chains follows, all from one sample in a study of cytomegalovirus exposure and HLA in healthy donors. Repertoires were generated with immunoSEQ multiplex PCR, while TCRdb's copy carries only in-frame clones and drops some. The sample holds 200,000 to 250,000 clones, approximately 79% seen once. The material sequenced was PBMCs. The source of these receptors is a middle-aged man in good health and CMV-seronegative. CDR3s include the opening cysteine and the closing phenylalanine or tryptophan. Fields, in order: J gene, D gene, clone size, V gene, CDR3 protein, CDR3 DNA. A D gene is named only where the DNA matches it firmly. Size is omitted from some rows. Given values are once, few, many or a class for expanded clones.

>TRBJ2-7|.|.|TRBV5-1
CASSRRSRSDEQYF
TGCGCCAGCAGCCGACGGTCGCGGAGTGACGAGCAGTACTTC
>TRBJ2-4|.|few|TRBV19
CASSDVRLAKNIQYF
TGTGCCAGTAGCGACGTTCGACTAGCCAAAAACATTCAGTACTTC
>TRBJ1-4|.|.|TRBV5-5
CASSFYDRNNEKLFF
TGTGCCAGCAGCTTTTACGACAGAAATAATGAAAAACTGTTTTTT
>TRBJ2-1|.|.|TRBV7-2
CASSSQGGGIYNEQFF
TGTGCCAGCAGCTCTCAGGGAGGGGGAATCTACAATGAGCAGTTCTTC
>TRBJ2-7|TRBD1|once|TRBV19
CASSLRRDRVGEQYF
TGTGCCAGTAGTCTACGCCGGGACAGGGTGGGCGAGCAGTACTTC
>TRBJ1-2|TRBD1|.|TRBV6-1
CASSGRTGGYGYTF
TGTGCCAGCAGTGGACGGACAGGGGGGTATGGCTACACCTTC
>TRBJ1-5|.|.|TRBV28
CASSQGARHGSNQPQHF
TGTGCCAGCAGTCAAGGGGCGCGCCACGGAAGCAATCAGCCCCAGCATTTT
>TRBJ1-1|.|.|TRBV20-1
CSAPLNTEAFF
TGCAGTGCCCCACTAAACACTGAAGCTTTCTTT
>TRBJ2-7|.|.|TRBV20-1
CSARLSYEQYF
TGCAGTGCTAGGTTGTCGTACGAGCAGTACTTC
>TRBJ2-1|TRBD1|.|TRBV10-1
CASSDMGQGNNEQFF
TGCGCCAGCAGTGACATGGGACAGGGGAACAATGAGCAGTTCTTC
>TRBJ1-4|.|once|TRBV5-1
CASSLEGATNEKLFF
TGCGCCAGCAGCTTGGAAGGGGCAACTAATGAAAAACTGTTTTTT
>TRBJ1-1|.|.|TRBV7-9
CASSLVAENTEAFF
TGTGCCAGCAGCTTAGTGGCAGAGAACACTGAAGCTTTCTTT
>TRBJ2-7|TRBD1|.|TRBV6-1
CASSAGQGDSYEQYF
TGTGCCAGCAGTGCGGGACAGGGGGACTCCTACGAGCAGTACTTC
>TRBJ2-6|.|.|TRBV4-2
CASSQVTGISGANVLTF
TGTGCCAGCAGCCAAGTTACAGGGATCTCTGGGGCCAACGTCCTGACTTTC
>TRBJ2-4|.|.|TRBV28
CASSFVTGKNIQYF
TGTGCCAGCAGTTTTGTGACGGGCAAAAACATTCAGTACTTC
>TRBJ2-3|TRBD2|.|TRBV15
CATSRERTAGPGGNTQYF
TGTGCCACCAGCAGAGAGCGGACAGCCGGTCCGGGAGGGAATACGCAGTATTTT
>TRBJ2-1|TRBD2|.|TRBV7-2
CASRSGTIYNEQFF
TGTGCCAGCAGGTCCGGGACTATTTACAATGAGCAGTTCTTC
>TRBJ1-5|TRBD1|.|TRBV28
CASSLRGYSNQPQHF
TGTGCCAGCAGCCTCAGGGGGTATAGCAATCAGCCCCAGCATTTT
>TRBJ2-7|.|.|TRBV29-1
CSARDRLNLYEQYF
TGCAGCGCTAGAGACCGCTTGAACCTTTACGAGCAGTACTTC
>TRBJ2-3|TRBD2|few|TRBV5-1
CASSFGLAGTTDTQYF
TGCGCCAGCAGCTTCGGGCTAGCGGGAACCACAGATACGCAGTATTTT
>TRBJ2-7|TRBD2|.|TRBV19
CASSTGGGYEQYF
TGTGCCAGTAGTACGGGAGGGGGCTACGAGCAGTACTTC
>TRBJ1-1|.|.|TRBV19
CASYTGNTEAFF
TGTGCCAGTTATACAGGGAACACTGAAGCTTTCTTT
>TRBJ2-3|.|.|TRBV9
CASSVAPGWESTDTQYF
TGTGCCAGCAGCGTAGCCCCCGGATGGGAGAGCACAGATACGCAGTATTTT
>TRBJ2-1|.|few|TRBV11-2
CASSLDYPAGFEQFF
TGTGCCAGCAGCTTAGATTATCCTGCAGGGTTTGAGCAGTTCTTC
>TRBJ2-6|.|.|TRBV21-1
CASSKVSIGQRASGANVLTF
TGTGCCAGCAGCAAAGTGAGTATAGGACAGAGGGCATCGGGGGCCAACGTCCTGACTTTC
>TRBJ1-2|.|.|TRBV7-9
CASSLVSRGNGYTF
TGTGCCAGCAGCTTAGTGTCCAGGGGAAATGGCTACACCTTC
>TRBJ1-1|TRBD1|.|TRBV27
CASSLYWTGGNTEAFF
TGTGCCAGCAGTTTATATTGGACAGGGGGTAACACTGAAGCTTTCTTT